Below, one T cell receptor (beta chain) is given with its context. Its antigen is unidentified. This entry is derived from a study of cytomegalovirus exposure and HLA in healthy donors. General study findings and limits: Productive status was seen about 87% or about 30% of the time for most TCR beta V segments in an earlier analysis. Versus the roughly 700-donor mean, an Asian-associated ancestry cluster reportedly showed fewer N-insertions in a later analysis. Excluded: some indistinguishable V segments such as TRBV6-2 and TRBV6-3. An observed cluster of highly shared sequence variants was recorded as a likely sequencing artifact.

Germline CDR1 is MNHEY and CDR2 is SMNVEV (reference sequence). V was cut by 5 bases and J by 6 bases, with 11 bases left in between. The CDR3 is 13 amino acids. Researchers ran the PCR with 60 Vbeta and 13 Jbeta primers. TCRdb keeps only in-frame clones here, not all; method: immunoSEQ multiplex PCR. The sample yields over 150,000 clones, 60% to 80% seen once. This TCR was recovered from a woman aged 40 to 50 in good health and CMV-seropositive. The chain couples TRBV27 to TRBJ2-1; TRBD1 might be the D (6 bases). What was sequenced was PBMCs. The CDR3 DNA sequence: TGTGCCAGCAGTCCTCGAGGGGGCAATGAGCAGTTCTTC. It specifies CASSPRGGNEQFF.